These 23 T cell receptor beta chains originate from one sample sequenced in a study of T cell responses to AZD1222 COVID-19 vaccine. Data came from immunoSEQ multiplex PCR; TCRdb stores just in-frame clones and leaves some out. The sample yields roughly 180,000 clones, about 89% seen once. The source material was peripheral blood, sampled 28 days after the second AZD1222 dose. These receptors came from an adult who received the AZD1222 COVID-19 vaccine.

The gene calls are TRBV19 and TRBJ1-6; 7 bases align to TRBD1. The V gene's germline CDR1 is LNHDA and CDR2 SQIVND (reference sequence). Unmatched junction bases numbered 7, after V lost 4 bases and J lost 10 bases. The CDR3 loop spans 14 amino acids. The CDR3 nucleotides are TGTGCCAGTAGTAGAACAGGGGATCGCTCACCCCTCCACTTT. Protein product: CASSRTGDRSPLHF.

V usage is TRBV18 and J usage is TRBJ1-5; 10 bases agree with TRBD1. CDR3 length: 16 residues. V shed 4 bases, J shed 6 bases, and the junction held 9 bases outside the gene matches. Germline assignment: CDR1 KGHSH and CDR2 LQKENI. The CDR3 region is CASSQGTGVSSQPQHF. CDR3 DNA: TGTGCCAGCTCACAAGGGACAGGGGTATCTAGTCAGCCCCAGCATTTT.

The rearrangement links TRBV18 to TRBJ2-7, with D possibly TRBD2 on 5 matching bases. Germline V lookup: CDR1 KGHSH, CDR2 LQKENI. Trimming removed 2 bases from V and 6 bases from J, with 11 bases in between. The length of the CDR3 is 13 residues. This CDR3 is CASSPINEGEQYF. As DNA, the CDR3 is TGTGCCAGCTCACCAATAAATGAGGGCGAGCAGTACTTC.

For this clone: Other DNA sequences in this specimen translate into the identical CDR3. V gene TRBV18 combines with J gene TRBJ2-1, with TRBD1 matching over 8 bases. CDR3 length: 14 residues. From germline, CDR1 is KGHSH and CDR2 LQKENI. V dropped 2 bases and J dropped 4; count of bases not matched to a gene: 1. CDR3 protein: CASSPGTGYNEQFF. The CDR3 coding sequence is TGTGCCAGCTCACCAGGGACAGGATACAATGAGCAGTTCTTC.

The rearrangement links TRBV7-2 to TRBJ1-4; unclear D gene. The V and J ends lost 4 bases and 5 bases respectively, with 8 bases between them. Germline CDR1 reads SGHTA; CDR2 reads FQGNSA. The CDR3 has 13 residues. In nucleotides, the CDR3 is TGTGCCAGCAGCTCTCGGAGGAATGAAAAACTGTTTTTT. Translation: CASSSRRNEKLFF.

The rearrangement uses TRBV27 and TRBJ1-2, with 8 bases lining up with TRBD1. The CDR3 totals 19 residues. V lost 5 bases, J lost 3 bases, and 20 bases stayed unmatched. Germline values: CDR1 MNHEY, CDR2 SMNVEV (reference sequence). As DNA, the CDR3 is TGTGCCAGCAGTGCAAGACCCCGACCGACAGGGGTATTTTACTATGGCTACACCTTC. This sequence encodes CASSARPRPTGVFYYGYTF.

The gene calls are TRBV18 and TRBJ1-4; 7 positions agree with TRBD1. This CDR3 region has 17 residues. The J segment lost 5 bases and the V segment lost 2 bases, leaving 11 bases of the junction unmatched. From germline, CDR1 is KGHSH and CDR2 LQKENI. CDR3: CASSPAPRDSVNEKLFF. As DNA, the CDR3 is TGTGCCAGCTCACCAGCCCCCCGGGACAGTGTGAATGAAAAACTGTTTTTT.

The rearrangement links TRBV6-2 or TRBV6-3 to TRBJ2-7; TRBD1 might be the D (6 bases). The V gene lost 0 bases and the J gene lost 5 bases, with 17 bases spanning the gap. There are 16 residues in the CDR3. Germline CDR1 reads MNHEY; CDR2 reads SVGEGT. The CDR3 loop is CASSYSRGSPRNEQYF. The CDR3 region has the DNA TGTGCCAGCAGTTACTCAAGGGGGTCTCCTCGAAACGAGCAGTACTTC.

Written as DNA, the CDR3 is TGTGCCAGCAGGGGCTCCCCGGGACAGTTCTCCTACAATGAGCAGTTCTTC. This sequence encodes CASRGSPGQFSYNEQFF. This rearrangement joins TRBV2 to TRBJ2-1; TRBD1 matches 7 bases. The ends lost 6 bases at V and 0 bases at J; junction bases unmatched: 11. Germline CDR1 and CDR2: SNHLY and FYNNEI. The CDR3 contains 17 residues.

The rearrangement links TRBV10-2 to TRBJ2-7; possible D gene TRBD2, 7 bases. This CDR3 is built from 13 residues. V was clipped by 4 bases and J by 3 bases, with 10 bases between them. Germline loops: CDR1 WSHSY, CDR2 SAAADI. The CDR3 is CASSVGGGYEQYF. The CDR3 nucleotides are TGCGCCAGCAGTGTAGGGGGGGGCTACGAGCAGTACTTC.

The rearrangement joins TRBV27 to TRBJ1-5; TRBD1 aligns across 10 bases. V was clipped by 8 bases and J by 4 bases; unmatched bases: 14. The CDR3 length is 17 residues. Germline-derived CDR1 and CDR2 are MNHEY and SMNVEV (reference sequence). DNA of the CDR3: TGTGCCAGCGGGCCTTGGGGGGACAGGGGCGGAAATCAGCCCCAGCATTTT. It yields the protein CASGPWGDRGGNQPQHF.

The chain employs TRBV7-9 and TRBJ1-5, with D possibly TRBD1 on 5 matching bases. The CDR3 length is 14 residues. Trimming stripped 5 bases from V and 9 bases from J, with 17 bases between. The germline V gene encodes CDR1 SEHNR and CDR2 FQNEAQ (reference sequence). CDR3 sequence: CASSSQGSGPPQHF. The CDR3 DNA follows: TGTGCCAGCAGCAGTCAGGGATCCGGGCCGCCCCAGCATTTT.

V usage is TRBV6-6 and J usage is TRBJ2-7; TRBD1 agrees at 9 bases. J lost 7 bases, V lost 6 bases, and 10 bases had no gene match. The CDR3 loop spans 14 amino acids. Germline V gives CDR1 MNHNY, CDR2 SVGAGI (reference sequence). The CDR3 sequence is CASRSGTGPGEQYF. CDR3 coding DNA: TGTGCCAGCAGGTCCGGGACAGGGCCGGGTGAGCAGTACTTC.

This clone was recorded once. The V gene is TRBV6-5, the J gene TRBJ2-4; D call uncertain. V was clipped by 5 bases and J by 8 bases, with 13 bases between them. In germline, CDR1 is MNHEY, CDR2 SVGAGI. The CDR3 extends over 13 amino acids. CDR3 amino acids: CASSLPPLDIQYF. CDR3 DNA sequence: TGTGCCAGCAGTCTCCCCCCCCTGGACATTCAGTACTTC.

This chain uses TRBV6-5 with TRBJ2-7; D is possibly TRBD2 (6 bases). Trimming removed 7 bases at V and 3 bases at J, with 16 bases between. The CDR3 runs to 14 residues. Per germline, CDR1 MNHEY and CDR2 SVGAGI. The CDR3 nucleotides read TGTGCCAGCAAGAGGGTGTCTAGCGTCTACGAGCAGTACTTC. Its translation: CASKRVSSVYEQYF.

The chain joins TRBV7-6 to TRBJ1-1, with D unresolved. This CDR3 contains 15 residues. The V and J ends lost 4 bases and 1 base respectively, with 13 bases between them. Germline V gene data show CDR1 as SGHVS and CDR2 as FNYEAQ. The CDR3 is CASSSIAVQNTEAFF. Written as DNA, the CDR3 is TGTGCCAGCAGCTCGATTGCGGTACAGAACACTGAAGCTTTCTTT.

The gene calls are TRBV11-2 and TRBJ2-7; no firm D call. CDR3 length equals 16 residues. Germline CDR1 is SGHAT and CDR2 is FQNNGV. Trimming removed 3 bases at V and 5 bases at J, with 20 bases between. This chain's CDR3 is CASSFTKASQRNEQYF. CDR3 bases: TGTGCCAGCAGCTTCACCAAAGCGTCTCAGAGGAACGAGCAGTACTTC.

The chain is built from TRBV5-8 and TRBJ1-5; possible D gene TRBD1, 6 bases. Germline V gene sequence: CDR1 SGHTS, CDR2 YDEGEE. V lost 3 bases to trimming and J lost 7 bases, with 14 bases between them. The CDR3 covers 14 residues. CDR3 sequence reads: CASSSGQTWQPQHF. The CDR3 nucleotides read TGTGCCAGCAGCTCCGGACAGACTTGGCAGCCCCAGCATTTT.

The rearrangement links TRBV5-1 to TRBJ2-2; perhaps TRBD1 as D (7 bases). CDR3 length: 16 amino acids. Trimming left V 3 bases short and J 5 bases short, with 17 bases between. Germline-derived CDR1 and CDR2 are SGHRS and YFSETQ. The CDR3 loop is CASSWDSGRRTGELFF. CDR3 bases: TGCGCCAGCAGCTGGGACAGTGGGAGGAGGACCGGGGAGCTGTTTTTT. Full variable domain (missing parts from reference TRBV5-1 and TRBJ2-2): KAGVTQTPRYLIKTRGQQVTLSCSPISGHRSVSWYQQTPGQGLQFLFEYFSETQRNKGNFPGRFSGRQFSNSRSEMNVSTLELGDSALYLCASSWDSGRRTGELFFGEGSRLTVL.

The genes are TRBV16 and TRBJ1-5; D is ambiguous. The germline gives CDR1 KGHSY, CDR2 FQNENV. V lost 2 bases and J lost 9, with 17 bases in between. The CDR3 totals 15 residues. CDR3 residues: CASSQLKEGIGPQHF. DNA of the CDR3: TGTGCCAGCAGCCAACTAAAAGAGGGCATAGGGCCCCAGCATTTT.

This sequence joins TRBV15 and TRBJ2-4; the D is unclear. Germline CDR1 is LNHNV and CDR2 is YYDKDF (reference sequence). This CDR3 is 13 amino acids long. V was shortened by 3 bases and J by 8 bases, with 11 bases between the two germline ends. The CDR3 bases are TGTGCCACCAGCAGCGCTATGGAGTACATTCAGTACTTC. Its protein is CATSSAMEYIQYF.

This chain joins TRBV5-4 and TRBJ1-2; D gene ambiguous. V lost 0 bases and J lost 4, with 13 bases in between. The CDR3 is 15 amino acids. Germline V gene data show CDR1 as SGHNT and CDR2 as YYREEE (reference sequence). The CDR3 sequence is CASSLVGRGVYGYTF. The CDR3 DNA follows: TGTGCCAGCAGCTTGGTAGGGCGCGGGGTCTATGGCTACACCTTC.

The chain carries TRBV11-2 and TRBJ1-3, with TRBD1 as a possible D gene (6 bases). The CDR3 has 15 amino acids. V was pared by 5 bases and J by 1 base, with 12 bases between. Germline loops: CDR1 SGHAT, CDR2 FQNNGV. The CDR3 DNA reads as TGTGCCAGCAGCCGAGGACAGTTTTCTGGAAACACCATATATTTT. This translates into CASSRGQFSGNTIYF.